This record concerns one T cell receptor beta chain sequence. 60 Vbeta and 13 Jbeta primers were used in PCR. The repertoire was sequenced with immunoSEQ multiplex PCR; TCRdb's copy has only in-frame clones and lacks some. The sample has about 140,000 clones; around 66% are singletons. J gave up 4 bases and V 5 bases, and 6 bases lay outside the gene matches. Germline V lookup: CDR1 LNHDA, CDR2 SQIVND (reference sequence). CDR3 size: 15 residues. This record belongs to a study of cytomegalovirus exposure and HLA in healthy donors. Material for sequencing was PBMCs. The receptor's source is a woman aged 55-75 years in good health and CMV-seronegative. This chain links TRBV19 with TRBJ1-3, with 9 bases matching TRBD1. CDR3 amino acids: CASSAGTGHGNTIYF. The CDR3 coding sequence is TGTGCCAGTAGTGCGGGGACAGGGCACGGAAACACCATATATTTT.